The present T cell receptor (beta chain) was sequenced within a study of blood T cell repertoires in COVID-19. Overall study context: The origin of the acute and convalescent COVID-19 samples was the United States, Italy and Spain. The cDNA or gDNA used as material had been derived from T cells, B-cell-depleted T cells, or PBMCs.

CDR3 size: 14 residues. With V trimmed by 6 bases and J by 3 bases, 6 bases remained unmatched. Germline V gives CDR1 MNHEY, CDR2 SVGAGI. Repertoires were generated with immunoSEQ multiplex PCR, while TCRdb's copy carries only in-frame clones and drops some. This sample carries over 150,000 clones, roughly nine tenths of them seen once, and the ten largest clones take 0.5% to 0.55%. This clone has a handful of counts. The sequencing sample was made of peripheral blood. The rearrangement joins TRBV6-5 to TRBJ1-1, with 8 bases aligning to TRBD1. The TCR comes from a man in his fifties with acute or convalescent COVID-19. The DNA for the CDR3 is TGTGCCAGCAGCCCAGGACAGGGATACACTGAAGCTTTCTTT. This translates into CASSPGQGYTEAFF.